The text below deals with one T cell receptor (beta chain). The antigen is undetermined. After removal of 3 bases from V and 6 bases from J, the junction contained 8 bases not matched to a gene. Germline CDR1 and CDR2: KGHSH and LQKENI. The CDR3 runs to 15 residues. The data were produced by immunoSEQ multiplex PCR, yet TCRdb's version contains in-frame clones alone and is incomplete. The data hold about 67,000 clones, with 80% to 90% observed a single time. The data originate from a study of a mutant IDH1 vaccine in newly diagnosed glioma. Overall study context: Treated patients had a mean age of 40.4 years and a 62.5% male, around 38% female split. Therapy received beforehand was radiotherapy, temozolomide, or both, with most patients given both.

Study-wide results and limits: Variations in leading peripheral T cell clonotypes appeared to have no connection with pseudoprogression.

Time point: baseline, week 1 (first vaccination visit). The treatment is: pre-vaccination baseline after standard-of-care therapy. V usage is TRBV18 and J usage is TRBJ1-1; 9 bases are shared with TRBD1. This specimen was peripheral blood mononuclear cells (PBMCs), taken from a glioma patient treated with radiotherapy, temozolomide or both. The sequence derives from a woman under 30 with glioma. Some clones in this sample may be carry-over from other donors' samples. Here the CDR3 reads CASSPRGTGSPEAFF. CDR3 bases: TGTGCCAGCTCACCTAGAGGGACAGGGTCCCCTGAAGCTTTCTTT.